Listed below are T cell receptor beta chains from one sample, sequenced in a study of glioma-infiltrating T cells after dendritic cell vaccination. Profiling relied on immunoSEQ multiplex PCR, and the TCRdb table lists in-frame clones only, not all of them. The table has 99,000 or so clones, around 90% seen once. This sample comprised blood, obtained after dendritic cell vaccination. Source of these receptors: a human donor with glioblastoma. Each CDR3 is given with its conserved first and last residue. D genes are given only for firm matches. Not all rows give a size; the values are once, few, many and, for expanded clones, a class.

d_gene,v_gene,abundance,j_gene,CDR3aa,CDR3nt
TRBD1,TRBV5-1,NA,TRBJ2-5,CASSSTGLQETQYF,TGCGCCAGCAGCTCGACAGGGCTCCAAGAGACCCAGTACTTC
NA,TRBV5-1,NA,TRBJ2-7,CASSFWPRDEQYF,NA
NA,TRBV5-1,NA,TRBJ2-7,CASTPWEGAKDEQYF,TGCGCCAGCACCCCTTGGGAAGGGGCGAAGGACGAGCAGTACTTC
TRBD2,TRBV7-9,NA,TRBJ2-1,CASSLAGGRDNEQFF,TGTGCCAGCAGCTTAGCGGGCGGGAGGGACAATGAGCAGTTCTTC
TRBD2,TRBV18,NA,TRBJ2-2,CASSWGGGNTGELFF,TGTGCCAGCTCTTGGGGCGGGGGTAACACCGGGGAGCTGTTTTTT
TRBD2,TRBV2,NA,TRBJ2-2,CASSGTSRGELFF,TGTGCCAGCAGCGGGACTAGCAGAGGGGAGCTGTTTTTT
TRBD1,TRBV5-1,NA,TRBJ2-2,CASSSGQGNTGELFF,TGCGCCAGCAGCTCCGGACAGGGGAACACCGGGGAGCTGTTTTTT
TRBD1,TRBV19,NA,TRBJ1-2,CATGDRGSPANYGYTF,TGTGCCACCGGGGACAGGGGGTCTCCAGCTAACTATGGCTACACCTTC
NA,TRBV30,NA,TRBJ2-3,CAWNTPTGYARTDTQYF,TGTGCCTGGAACACTCCCACCGGGTACGCACGCACAGATACGCAGTATTTT
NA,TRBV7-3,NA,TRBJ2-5,CASSLTPSVQETQYF,TGTGCCAGCAGCTTAACGCCTAGCGTTCAAGAGACCCAGTACTTC
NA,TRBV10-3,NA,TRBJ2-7,CAISEEQGHPYEQYF,TGTGCCATCAGTGAGGAACAGGGCCATCCCTACGAGCAGTACTTC
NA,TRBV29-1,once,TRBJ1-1,CSVRPQGKGEAFF,TGCAGCGTTAGACCTCAGGGGAAAGGTGAAGCTTTCTTT
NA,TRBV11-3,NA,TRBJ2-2,CASSWGGGPNTGELFF,TGTGCCAGCAGCTGGGGGGGCGGGCCGAACACCGGGGAGCTGTTTTTT
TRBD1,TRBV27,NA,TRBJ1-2,CASSPGQGVGHTF,TGTGCCAGCAGTCCCGGACAGGGGGTAGGGCACACCTTC
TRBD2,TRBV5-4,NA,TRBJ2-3,CASKPSGGFATDTQYF,TGTGCCAGCAAGCCTAGCGGGGGGTTCGCCACAGATACGCAGTATTTT
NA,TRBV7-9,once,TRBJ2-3,CASSQDSPDSTDTQYF,TGTGCCAGCAGCCAGGACAGCCCCGACTCCACAGATACGCAGTATTTT
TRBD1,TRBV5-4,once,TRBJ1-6,CASSPGTTWTGRNSPLHF,TGTGCCAGCAGCCCCGGGACAACTTGGACAGGGCGGAATTCACCCCTCCACTTT
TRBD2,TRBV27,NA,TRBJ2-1,CASSFGGRGLAGVKSYNEQFF,TGTGCCAGCAGTTTTGGGGGCAGGGGTCTAGCGGGAGTAAAGTCGTACAATGAGCAGTTCTTC
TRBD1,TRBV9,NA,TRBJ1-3,CASSGTGASGNTIYF,TGTGCCAGCAGCGGTACAGGGGCCTCTGGAAACACCATATATTTT
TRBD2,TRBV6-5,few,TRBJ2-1,CASSYSSGYNEQFF,TGTGCCAGCAGTTATTCTAGCGGGTACAATGAGCAGTTCTTC
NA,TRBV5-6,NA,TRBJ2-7,CASSLAQAYEQYF,TGTGCCAGCAGCTTGGCCCAGGCCTACGAGCAGTACTTC
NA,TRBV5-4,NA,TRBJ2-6,CASSPLSAGANVLTF,TGTGCCAGCAGCCCCCTAAGTGCCGGGGCCAACGTCCTGACTTTC
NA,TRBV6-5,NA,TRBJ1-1,CASSMSSRYSAFF,TGTGCCAGCAGCATGTCGTCCAGGTACAGTGCTTTCTTT
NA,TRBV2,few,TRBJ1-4,CASSEAGRGGSTNEKLFF,TGTGCCAGCAGTGAAGCAGGGCGGGGGGGATCAACTAATGAAAAACTGTTTTTT